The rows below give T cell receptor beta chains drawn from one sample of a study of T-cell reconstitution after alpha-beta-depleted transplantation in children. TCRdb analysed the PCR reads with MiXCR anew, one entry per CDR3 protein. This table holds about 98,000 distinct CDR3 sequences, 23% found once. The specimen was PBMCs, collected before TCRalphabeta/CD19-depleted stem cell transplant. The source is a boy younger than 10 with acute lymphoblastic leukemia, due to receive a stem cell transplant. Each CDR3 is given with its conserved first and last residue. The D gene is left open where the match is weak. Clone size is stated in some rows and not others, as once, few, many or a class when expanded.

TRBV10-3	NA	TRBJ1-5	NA	CAISAEGNQPQHF	TGTGCCATCAGTGCGGAGGGTAATCAGCCCCAGCATTTT
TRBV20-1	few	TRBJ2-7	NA	CSASLQGIEQYF	TGCAGTGCTTCTCTACAGGGAATCGAGCAGTACTTC
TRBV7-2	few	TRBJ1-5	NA	CASNREGYSNQPQHF	TGTGCCAGCAACCGTGAGGGCTATAGCAATCAGCCCCAGCATTTT
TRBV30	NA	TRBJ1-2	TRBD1	CAWSVQGGKSGYTF	TGTGCCTGGAGTGTACAAGGGGGCAAGAGCGGCTACACCTTC
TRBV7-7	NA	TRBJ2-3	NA	CASGQSMSDTQYF	TGTGCCAGCGGACAGTCCATGTCGGATACGCAGTATTTT
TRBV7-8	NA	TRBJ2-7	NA	CASSFPVAEGSYEQYF	TGTGCCAGCAGCTTCCCTGTAGCGGAAGGGTCCTACGAGCAGTACTTC
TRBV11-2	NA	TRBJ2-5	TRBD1	CASSLGYLVFGDRLHQETQYF	TGTGCCAGCAGCTTAGGTTACCTTGTCTTTGGGGACAGGCTACACCAAGAGACCCAGTACTTC
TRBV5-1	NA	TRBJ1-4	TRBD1	CASSGQGNEKLFF	TGCGCCAGCAGCGGACAGGGAAACGAAAAACTGTTTTTT
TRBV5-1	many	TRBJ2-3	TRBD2	CASSLVAGADTQYF	TGCGCCAGCAGCTTGGTGGCGGGAGCAGATACGCAGTATTTT
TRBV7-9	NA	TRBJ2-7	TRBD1	CASSPGGEQYF	TGTGCCAGCAGCCCAGGGGGCGAGCAGTACTTC
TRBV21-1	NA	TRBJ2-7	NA	CASGEENPPYEQYF	TGTGCCAGCGGTGAAGAAAACCCTCCCTACGAGCAGTACTTC
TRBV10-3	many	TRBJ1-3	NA	CAIIAGNTIYF	TGTGCCATCATAGCTGGAAACACCATATATTTT
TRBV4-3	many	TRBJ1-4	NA	CASSQRQLTNEKLFF	TGCGCCAGCAGCCAACGACAGTTGACTAATGAAAAACTGTTTTTT
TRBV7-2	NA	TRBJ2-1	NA	CASSLAFREQFF	TGTGCCAGCAGCTTAGCTTTCCGTGAGCAGTTCTTC
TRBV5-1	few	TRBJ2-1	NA	CASSTGNYNEQFF	TGCGCCAGCAGCACCGGTAATTACAATGAGCAGTTCTTC
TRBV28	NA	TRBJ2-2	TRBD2	CASSQRTSGGPGTGELFF	TGTGCCAGCAGTCAAAGGACTAGCGGAGGTCCCGGGACCGGGGAGCTGTTTTTT
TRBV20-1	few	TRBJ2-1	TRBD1	CSAKPSGQTYNEQFF	TGCAGTGCTAAGCCTTCGGGACAGACCTACAATGAGCAGTTCTTC
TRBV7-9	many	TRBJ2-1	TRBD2	CASSPRLAEGPKNEQFF	TGTGCCAGCAGCCCCCGACTAGCGGAGGGGCCAAAGAATGAGCAGTTCTTC
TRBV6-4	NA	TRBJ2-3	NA	CASIDRSGGGQDTQYF	TGTGCCAGCATTGACCGTAGCGGAGGGGGGCAGGATACGCAGTATTTT
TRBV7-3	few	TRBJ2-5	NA	CASSLGGGGPHETQYF	TGTGCCAGCAGCTTAGGGGGTGGAGGGCCTCACGAGACCCAGTACTTC
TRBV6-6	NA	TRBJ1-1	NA	CASSPDRTEAFF	TGTGCCAGCAGTCCGGACCGCACTGAAGCTTTCTTT
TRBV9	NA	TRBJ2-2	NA	CASSGPGLNTGELFF	TGTGCCAGCAGCGGACCGGGACTCAACACCGGGGAGCTGTTTTTT
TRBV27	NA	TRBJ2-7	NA	CASSQGDGHSYEQYF	TGTGCCAGCAGTCAGGGAGACGGTCACTCCTACGAGCAGTACTTC
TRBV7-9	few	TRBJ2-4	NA	CASSYWGAKNIQYF	TGTGCCAGCAGCTACTGGGGGGCCAAAAACATTCAGTACTTC
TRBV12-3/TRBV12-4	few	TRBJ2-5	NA	CASSLAGGAETQYF	TGTGCCAGCAGTTTAGCTGGTGGGGCCGAGACCCAGTACTTC
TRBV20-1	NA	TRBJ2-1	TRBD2	CSARQLAGVNEQFF	TGCAGTGCTAGGCAGCTAGCGGGAGTGAATGAGCAGTTCTTC
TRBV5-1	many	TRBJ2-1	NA	CASREIPYNEQFF	TGCGCCAGCAGAGAGATTCCCTACAATGAGCAGTTCTTC
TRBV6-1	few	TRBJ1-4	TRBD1	CASKEGTGNEKLFF	TGTGCCAGCAAAGAGGGGACAGGGAATGAAAAACTGTTTTTT
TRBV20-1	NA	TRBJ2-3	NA	CSATARGTDTQYF	TGCAGTGCCACCGCGCGGGGCACGGATACGCAGTATTTT
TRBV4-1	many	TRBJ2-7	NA	CASSQVDYEQYF	TGCGCCAGCAGCCAAGTTGACTACGAGCAGTACTTC
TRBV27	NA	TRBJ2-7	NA	CASSLLGTGRYEQYF	TGTGCCAGCAGCCTTCTCGGCACAGGGCGCTACGAGCAGTACTTC
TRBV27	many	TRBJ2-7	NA	CASSLSGHLAYEQYF	TGTGCCAGCAGTTTATCAGGTCACCTCGCCTACGAGCAGTACTTC
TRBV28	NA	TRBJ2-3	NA	CASESGGAGTDTQYF	TGTGCCAGCGAGAGCGGAGGGGCAGGCACAGATACGCAGTATTTT
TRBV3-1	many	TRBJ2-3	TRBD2	CASGLAPRQDTQYF	TGTGCCAGTGGACTAGCCCCGAGGCAAGATACGCAGTATTTT
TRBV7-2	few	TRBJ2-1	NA	CASSLSRIGEQFF	TGTGCCAGCAGCTTATCACGGATAGGGGAGCAGTTCTTC
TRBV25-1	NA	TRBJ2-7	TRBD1	CASSSPGTGLGSSYEQYF	TGTGCCAGCAGCAGTCCCGGGACAGGTTTGGGTAGCTCCTACGAGCAGTACTTC
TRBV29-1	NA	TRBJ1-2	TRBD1	CSVEDREVHGYTF	TGCAGCGTTGAGGACAGGGAGGTCCATGGCTACACCTTC
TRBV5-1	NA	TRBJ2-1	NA	CASSLELDYNEQFF	TGCGCCAGCAGCTTGGAACTAGACTACAATGAGCAGTTCTTC
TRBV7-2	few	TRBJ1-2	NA	CASSLVSGELDGYTF	TGTGCCAGCAGCTTAGTTTCGGGGGAGTTGGATGGCTACACCTTC
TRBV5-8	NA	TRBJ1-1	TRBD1	CATNGQGVGTEAFF	TGTGCCACTAACGGACAGGGGGTGGGGACTGAAGCTTTCTTT
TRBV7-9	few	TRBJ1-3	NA	CASRPTGGNSGNTIYF	TGTGCCAGCAGACCTACGGGGGGCAACTCTGGAAACACCATATATTTT
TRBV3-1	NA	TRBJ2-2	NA	CASSQDRSAGELFF	TGTGCCAGCAGCCAGGATCGAAGCGCCGGGGAGCTGTTTTTT
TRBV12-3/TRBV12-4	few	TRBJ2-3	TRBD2	CASSPLGLAGLTDTQYF	TGTGCCAGCAGTCCATTAGGACTAGCGGGTCTCACAGATACGCAGTATTTT
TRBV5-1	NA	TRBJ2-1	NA	CASSLAESYNEQFF	TGCGCCAGCAGCTTAGCGGAGTCCTACAATGAGCAGTTCTTC
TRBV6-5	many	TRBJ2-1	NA	CASSGRLEQFF	TGTGCCAGCAGCGGCCGTCTCGAGCAGTTCTTC
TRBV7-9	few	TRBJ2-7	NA	CASSYGPYEQYF	TGTGCCAGCAGCTATGGACCCTACGAGCAGTACTTC
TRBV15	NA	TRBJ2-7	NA	CATSSETSYEQYF	TGTGCCACCAGCAGCGAAACTAGCTACGAGCAGTACTTC
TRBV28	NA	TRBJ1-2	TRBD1	CASREQGGIHGYTF	TGTGCCAGCAGGGAACAGGGGGGTATCCATGGCTACACCTTC
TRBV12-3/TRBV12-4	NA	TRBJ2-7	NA	CASSIRGAGTYEQYF	TGTGCCAGCAGTATACGGGGAGCTGGAACCTACGAGCAGTACTTC
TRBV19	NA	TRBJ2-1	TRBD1	CASSTQGQGNRNEQFF	TGTGCCAGTAGTACCCAGGGACAGGGGAACCGCAATGAGCAGTTCTTC
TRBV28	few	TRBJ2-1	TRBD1	CASSLSGQGMGEQFF	TGTGCCAGCAGTTTATCGGGACAGGGTATGGGGGAGCAGTTCTTC
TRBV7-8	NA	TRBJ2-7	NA	CASSLVAGSYEQYF	TGTGCCAGCAGTCTCGTGGCGGGTTCCTACGAGCAGTACTTC
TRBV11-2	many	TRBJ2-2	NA	CASSLFPGELFF	TGTGCCAGCAGCTTATTTCCCGGGGAGCTGTTTTTT
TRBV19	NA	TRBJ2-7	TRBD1	CASTDRGGEQYF	TGTGCCAGTACTGACAGGGGAGGCGAGCAGTACTTC